The rows below give T cell receptor beta chains drawn from one sample of a study of Graves' ophthalmopathy and Graves' hyperthyroidism. TCRdb processed the multiplex PCR reads anew with MiXCR; each CDR3 protein has one entry. The sample contains approximately 210,000 distinct CDR3 sequences, 20% to 25% of which appear only once. What was sequenced was peripheral blood. The receptors derive from a woman between 50 and 59 years old with Graves' ophthalmopathy. The CDR3 runs from the conserved cysteine through the conserved F or W. Fields, in order: clone size, V gene, J gene, D gene, CDR3 DNA, CDR3 protein. D genes are given only for firm matches. Only some rows state a clone size, as once, few, many or a class for expanded clones.

many	TRBV7-6	TRBJ1-5	-	TGTGCCAGCAGCTCCGCGGAAGGCCCAGGGCAGCCCCAGCATTTT	CASSSAEGPGQPQHF
-	TRBV28	TRBJ2-7	TRBD2	TGTGCCAGCAGGCCCCTTGGCGGGAGCTCCTACGAGCAGTACTTC	CASRPLGGSSYEQYF
many	TRBV19	TRBJ2-7	-	TGTGCCACCAAAACAGGGATAGACTCCTACGAGCAGTACTTC	CATKTGIDSYEQYF
-	TRBV5-1	TRBJ2-7	-	TGCGCCAGCAGCTTGTACGGGTCATACGAGCAGTACTTC	CASSLYGSYEQYF
many	TRBV15	TRBJ2-5	-	TGTGCCACCAGCAGAGATGCAGAGACCCAGTACTTC	CATSRDAETQYF
many	TRBV27	TRBJ2-2	-	TGTGCCAGCAGCTACGGGTTCGCCGGGGAGCTGTTTTTT	CASSYGFAGELFF
many	TRBV6-1	TRBJ2-5	-	TGTGCCAGCAGCCTCCCCGGTGTTGGGGAGACCCAGTACTTC	CASSLPGVGETQYF
-	TRBV6-1	TRBJ1-2	TRBD1	TGTGCCAGCAGAGAGCTTACAGGGGCCTATGGCTACACCTTC	CASRELTGAYGYTF
once	TRBV11-1	TRBJ2-5	-	TGTGCCAGTATCTTAGAGGGCAGAAAAGAGACCCAGTACTTC	CASILEGRKETQYF
-	TRBV19	TRBJ1-6	TRBD1	TGTGCCAGTAGGACCGGACAGGGGAATTCACCCCTCCACTTT	CASRTGQGNSPLHF
many	TRBV6-1	TRBJ2-7	-	TGTGCCAGCAAATTCGACGGGCGGACCTACGAGCAGTACTTC	CASKFDGRTYEQYF
-	TRBV7-9	TRBJ1-1	TRBD1	TGTGCCAGCAGCCCGTTGACAGGGTACACTGAAGCTTTCTTT	CASSPLTGYTEAFF
-	TRBV6-5	TRBJ1-6	-	TGTGCCAGCAGTTATGATCGGCGGTACCCAAATTCACCCCTCCACTTT	CASSYDRRYPNSPLHF
many	TRBV7-2	TRBJ1-6	-	TGTGCCAGCAGCCCCAGGCTAGGGGATCGATCACCCCTCCACTTT	CASSPRLGDRSPLHF
-	TRBV5-1	TRBJ2-5	TRBD2	TGCGCCAGCAGCTTGATCCTAGCGGGGGGTGGAGAGACCCAGTACTTC	CASSLILAGGGETQYF
many	TRBV6-5	TRBJ2-6	-	TGTGCCAGCAGTTACACCGGGACTGTCTCTGGGGCCAACGTCCTGACTTTC	CASSYTGTVSGANVLTF
-	TRBV12-3/TRBV12-4	TRBJ1-5	-	TGTGCCAGCAGGCTGTCGGGTCAGCCCCAGCATTTT	CASRLSGQPQHF
many	TRBV3-1	TRBJ1-5	TRBD1	TGTGCCAGCAGCCCCGGACAGGGCAATCAGCCCCAGCATTTT	CASSPGQGNQPQHF
many	TRBV12-3/TRBV12-4	TRBJ2-7	-	TGTGCCAGCAGGCCGACAGGCGGCCCCTACGAGCAGTACTTC	CASRPTGGPYEQYF
few	TRBV6-5	TRBJ2-2	-	TGTGCCAGCAGTTACCTTGGACGAGGCACCGGGGAGCTGTTTTTT	CASSYLGRGTGELFF
many	TRBV12-3/TRBV12-4	TRBJ1-1	-	TGTGCCAGCAGTTTGCACACTCTGAACACTGAAGCTTTCTTT	CASSLHTLNTEAFF
-	TRBV15	TRBJ2-7	TRBD2	TGTGCCACCAGCAGAGAGAGACTAGCACTCCGCGAGCAGTACTTC	CATSRERLALREQYF
many	TRBV6-1	TRBJ2-7	-	TGTGCCAGCAGTCCCGGAGGATCGGGAAATTACGAGCAGTACTTC	CASSPGGSGNYEQYF
many	TRBV6-2/TRBV6-3	TRBJ1-1	-	TGTGCCAGCAGTTTCGGGGAAGGTTGGACTGAAGCTTTCTTT	CASSFGEGWTEAFF
many	TRBV12-3/TRBV12-4	TRBJ1-1	-	TGTGCCAGCAAAAAGGGTCCCCTTGAAGCTTTCTTT	CASKKGPLEAFF
many	TRBV6-1	TRBJ1-2	-	TGTGCCAGCAGTGGGTCCCGGACAGCAACCTATGGCTACACCTTC	CASSGSRTATYGYTF
many	TRBV7-2	TRBJ2-5	-	TGTGCCAGCAACCAAAATTACTACCAAGAGACCCAGTACTTC	CASNQNYYQETQYF
-	TRBV6-1	TRBJ1-2	-	TGTGCCAGCAGAATGGACAACTATGGAGTCTACACCTTC	CASRMDNYGVYTF
many	TRBV30	TRBJ2-5	TRBD1	TGTGCCGGAACAGGGGTTCGGGAGACCCAGTACTTC	CAGTGVRETQYF
-	TRBV11-2	TRBJ2-3	-	TGTGCCAGCAGCTTTCTACAACTCACAGATACGCAGTATTTT	CASSFLQLTDTQYF
many	TRBV6-2/TRBV6-3	TRBJ1-5	-	TGTGCCACCCGTTGGGTGGGCAATCAGCCCCAGCATTTT	CATRWVGNQPQHF
few	TRBV11-2	TRBJ1-5	TRBD1	TGTGCCAGCAGCCATACCGGGACAGGGGGAATTAGGCAGCCCCAGCATTTT	CASSHTGTGGIRQPQHF
many	TRBV6-1	TRBJ1-2	TRBD1	TGTGCCAGCCACCGGGACAGAATCCCCTCAGTAGATGGCTACACCTTC	CASHRDRIPSVDGYTF
many	TRBV20-1	TRBJ2-7	TRBD1	TGCAGTGCTAGAGCAGACAGGGGGCTTGAGCAGTACTTC	CSARADRGLEQYF
-	TRBV5-1	TRBJ2-7	-	TGCGCCAGCAGCTTTGACGGAAACAAAGGGCGCGAGCAGTACTTC	CASSFDGNKGREQYF
many	TRBV12-5	TRBJ2-7	-	TGTGCTAGTGGTTTGAAAATCGGCGACGAGCAGTACTTC	CASGLKIGDEQYF
many	TRBV28	TRBJ2-5	-	TGTGCCAGCAGCGGGAGAACGGAAGAGACCCAGTACTTC	CASSGRTEETQYF
-	TRBV5-1	TRBJ1-5	-	TGCGCCAGCAGCTTGCGATCAGGGAACAATCAGCCCCAGCATTTT	CASSLRSGNNQPQHF
few	TRBV3-1	TRBJ2-7	TRBD2	TGTGCCAGCAGCCTTAGGACTAGGCTGTCTTTATACGAGCAGTACTTC	CASSLRTRLSLYEQYF
many	TRBV7-3	TRBJ2-7	TRBD1	TGTGCCAGCAGCCCCGGCCAGGGGGTTCCCTACGAGCAGTACTTC	CASSPGQGVPYEQYF
many	TRBV6-1	TRBJ2-2	-	TGTGCCAGCAGTAGGAACTCGGAGAACACCGGGGAGCTGTTTTTT	CASSRNSENTGELFF
many	TRBV20-1	TRBJ2-7	TRBD2	TGCAGTGCTGTTCTAACTAGCGGTGCTGGTGGCGAGCAGTACTTC	CSAVLTSGAGGEQYF
many	TRBV11-2	TRBJ2-5	-	TGTGCCAGCAGCCCAATACCACACCAGCAAAGAGAAGAGACCCAGTACTTC	CASSPIPHQQREETQYF
many	TRBV10-3	TRBJ1-5	-	TGTGCCATCAGTGACAGCTATCAGCCCCAGCATTTT	CAISDSYQPQHF
-	TRBV11-2	TRBJ2-2	-	TGTGCCAGCAGCTTAGTAGGGGGGGCGCTTGGCACCGGGGAGCTGTTTTTT	CASSLVGGALGTGELFF
-	TRBV9	TRBJ2-2	-	TGTGCCAGCAGCCCCGACCTATTGGGGGGGAACACCGGGGAGCTGTTTTTT	CASSPDLLGGNTGELFF